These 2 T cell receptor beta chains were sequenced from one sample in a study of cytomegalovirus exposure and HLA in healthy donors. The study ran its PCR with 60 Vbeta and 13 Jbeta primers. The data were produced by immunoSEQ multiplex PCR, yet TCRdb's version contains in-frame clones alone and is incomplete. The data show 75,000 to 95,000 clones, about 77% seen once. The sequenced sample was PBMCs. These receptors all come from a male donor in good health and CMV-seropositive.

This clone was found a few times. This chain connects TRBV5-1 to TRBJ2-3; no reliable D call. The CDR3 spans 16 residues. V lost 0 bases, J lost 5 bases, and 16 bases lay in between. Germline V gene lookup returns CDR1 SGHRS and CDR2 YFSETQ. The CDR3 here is CASSLVRGIARDTQYF. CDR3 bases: TGCGCCAGCAGCTTGGTGCGCGGAATCGCTCGAGATACGCAGTATTTT. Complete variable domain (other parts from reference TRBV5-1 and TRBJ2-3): KAGVTQTPRYLIKTRGQQVTLSCSPISGHRSVSWYQQTPGQGLQFLFEYFSETQRNKGNFPGRFSGRQFSNSRSEMNVSTLELGDSALYLCASSLVRGIARDTQYFGPGTRLTVL.

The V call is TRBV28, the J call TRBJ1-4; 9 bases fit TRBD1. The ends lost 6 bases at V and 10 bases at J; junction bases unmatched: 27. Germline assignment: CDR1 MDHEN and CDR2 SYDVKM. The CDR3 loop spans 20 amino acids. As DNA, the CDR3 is TGTGCCAGCAGCCGTACAGGGGGCAAGGGAGTGGGATTCCCTCTCGGAAAACTGTTTTTT. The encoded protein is CASSRTGGKGVGFPLGKLFF.